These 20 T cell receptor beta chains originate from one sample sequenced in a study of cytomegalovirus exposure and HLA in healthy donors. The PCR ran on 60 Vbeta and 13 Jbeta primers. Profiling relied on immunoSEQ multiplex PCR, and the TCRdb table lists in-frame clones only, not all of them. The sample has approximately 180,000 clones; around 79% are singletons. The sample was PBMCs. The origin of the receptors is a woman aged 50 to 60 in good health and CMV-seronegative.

CDR3 nucleotide sequence: TGTGCCAGCAGCCGACTAGCGGGGGTCAATGAGCAGTTCTTC. This encodes CASSRLAGVNEQFF. The rearrangement joins TRBV6-5 to TRBJ2-1; 12 nucleotides line up with TRBD2. This CDR3 is built from 14 residues. Per the germline V gene, CDR1 is MNHEY and CDR2 is SVGAGI. Losses at the gene ends were 6 bases for V and 6 bases for J; bases not matched to a gene: 3.

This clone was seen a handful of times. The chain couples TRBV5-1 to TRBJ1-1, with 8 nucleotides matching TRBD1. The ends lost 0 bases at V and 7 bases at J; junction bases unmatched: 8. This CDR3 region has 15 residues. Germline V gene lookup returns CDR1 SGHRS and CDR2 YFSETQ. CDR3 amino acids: CASSLVGRGLDEAFF. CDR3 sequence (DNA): TGCGCCAGCAGCTTGGTGGGCAGGGGGCTCGATGAAGCTTTCTTT.

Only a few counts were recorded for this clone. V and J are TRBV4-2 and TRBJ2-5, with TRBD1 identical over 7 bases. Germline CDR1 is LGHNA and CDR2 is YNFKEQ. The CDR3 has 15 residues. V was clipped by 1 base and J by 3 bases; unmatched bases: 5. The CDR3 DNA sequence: TGTGCCAGCAGCCAAGTGAGGGACAGAAAAGAGACCCAGTACTTC. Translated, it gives CASSQVRDRKETQYF.

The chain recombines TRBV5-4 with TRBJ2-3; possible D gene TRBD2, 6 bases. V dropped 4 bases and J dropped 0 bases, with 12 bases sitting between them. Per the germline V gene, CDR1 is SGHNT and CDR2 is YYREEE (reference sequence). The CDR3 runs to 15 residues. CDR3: CASSPTGTSTDTQYF. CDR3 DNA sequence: TGTGCCAGCAGCCCTACCGGGACTAGCACAGATACGCAGTATTTT.

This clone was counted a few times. The CDR3 DNA reads TGTGCCAGCAGCCTCCAGGGATACACCGGGGAGCTGTTTTTT. As protein: CASSLQGYTGELFF. This chain joins TRBV7-3 and TRBJ2-2; TRBD1 is a possible D gene (5 bases). V lost 5 bases to trimming and J lost 3 bases, with 10 bases between them. The CDR3 loop spans 14 amino acids. The V gene's germline CDR1 is SGHTA and CDR2 FQGTGA.

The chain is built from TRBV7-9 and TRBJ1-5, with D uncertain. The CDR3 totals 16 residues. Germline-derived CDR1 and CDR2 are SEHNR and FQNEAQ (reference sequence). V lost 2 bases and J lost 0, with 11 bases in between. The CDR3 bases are TGTGCCAGCAGCTTATCTGGTAGTCCTAGCAATCAGCCCCAGCATTTT. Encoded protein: CASSLSGSPSNQPQHF. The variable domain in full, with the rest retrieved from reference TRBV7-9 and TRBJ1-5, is DTGVSQNPRHKITKRGQNVTFRCDPISEHNRLYWYRQTLGQGPEFLTYFQNEAQLEKSRLLSDRFSAERPKGSFSTLEIQRTEQGDSAMYLCASSLSGSPSNQPQHFGDGTRLSIL.

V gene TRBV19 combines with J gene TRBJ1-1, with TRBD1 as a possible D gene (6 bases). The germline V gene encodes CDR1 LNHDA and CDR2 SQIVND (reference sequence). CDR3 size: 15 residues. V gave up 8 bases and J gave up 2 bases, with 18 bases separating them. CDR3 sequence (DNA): TGTGCCAGTTCGGACAGAAGGGGGAAAAACACTGAAGCTTTCTTT. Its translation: CASSDRRGKNTEAFF.

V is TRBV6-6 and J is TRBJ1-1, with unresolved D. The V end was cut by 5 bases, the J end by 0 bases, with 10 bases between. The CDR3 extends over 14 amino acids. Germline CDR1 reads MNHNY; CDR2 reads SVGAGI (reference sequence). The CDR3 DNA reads TGTGCCAGCAGTCCCACAATCATGAACACTGAAGCTTTCTTT. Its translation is CASSPTIMNTEAFF.

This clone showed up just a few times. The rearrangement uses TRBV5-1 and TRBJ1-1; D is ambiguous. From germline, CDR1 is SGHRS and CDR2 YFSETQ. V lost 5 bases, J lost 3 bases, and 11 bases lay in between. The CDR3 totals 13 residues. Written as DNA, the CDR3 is TGCGCCAGCAGTTGGGTGGGAGACACTGAAGCTTTCTTT. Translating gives CASSWVGDTEAFF.

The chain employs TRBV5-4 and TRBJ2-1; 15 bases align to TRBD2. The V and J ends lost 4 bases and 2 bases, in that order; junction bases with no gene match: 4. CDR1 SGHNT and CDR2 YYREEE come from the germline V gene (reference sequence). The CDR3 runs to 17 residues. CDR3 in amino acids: CASSGRTSGGAYNEQFF. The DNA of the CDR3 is TGTGCCAGCAGCGGGAGGACTAGCGGGGGGGCCTACAATGAGCAGTTCTTC.

The chain's CDR3 is CASRWDFGFSNYGYTF. CDR3 nucleotide sequence: TGTGCCAGTAGATGGGACTTTGGATTCTCTAACTATGGCTACACCTTC. The rearrangement uses TRBV19 and TRBJ1-2, with D perhaps TRBD1 (5 bases). The CDR3 loop spans 16 amino acids. CDR1 LNHDA and CDR2 SQIVND come from the germline V gene (reference sequence). The V end lost 6 bases, the J end lost 0 bases, and 17 bases lay between the germline ends.

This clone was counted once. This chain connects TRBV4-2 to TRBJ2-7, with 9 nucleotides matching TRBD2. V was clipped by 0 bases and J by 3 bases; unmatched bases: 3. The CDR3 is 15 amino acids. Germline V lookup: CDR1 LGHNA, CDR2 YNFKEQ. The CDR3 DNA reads TGTGCCAGCAGCCAAGATAATAGCGGGAGCTACGAGCAGTACTTC. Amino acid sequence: CASSQDNSGSYEQYF.

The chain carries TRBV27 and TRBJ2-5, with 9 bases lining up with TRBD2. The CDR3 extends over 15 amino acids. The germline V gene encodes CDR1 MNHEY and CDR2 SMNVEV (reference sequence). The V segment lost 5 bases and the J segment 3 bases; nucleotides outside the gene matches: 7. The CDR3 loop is CASSPGVAGEETQYF. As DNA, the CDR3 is TGTGCCAGCAGTCCCGGGGTAGCGGGAGAAGAGACCCAGTACTTC.

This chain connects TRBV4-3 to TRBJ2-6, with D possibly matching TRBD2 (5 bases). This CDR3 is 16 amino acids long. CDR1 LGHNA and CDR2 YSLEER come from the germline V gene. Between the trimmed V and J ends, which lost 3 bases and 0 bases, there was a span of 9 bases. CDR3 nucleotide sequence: TGCGCCAGCAGCCACCGGCGGGCCTCTGGGGCCAACGTCCTGACTTTC. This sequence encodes CASSHRRASGANVLTF.

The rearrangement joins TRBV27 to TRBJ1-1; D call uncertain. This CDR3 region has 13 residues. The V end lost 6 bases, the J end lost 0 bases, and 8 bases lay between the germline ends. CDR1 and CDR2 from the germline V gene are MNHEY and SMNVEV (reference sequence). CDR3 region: CASRYTVNTEAFF. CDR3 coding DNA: TGTGCCAGCAGATACACAGTGAACACTGAAGCTTTCTTT.

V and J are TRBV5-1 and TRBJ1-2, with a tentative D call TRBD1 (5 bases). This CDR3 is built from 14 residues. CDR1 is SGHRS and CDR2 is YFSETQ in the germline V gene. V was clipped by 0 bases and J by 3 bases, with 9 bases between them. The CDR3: CASSLGGAHYGYTF. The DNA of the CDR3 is TGCGCCAGCAGCTTGGGCGGGGCCCACTATGGCTACACCTTC.

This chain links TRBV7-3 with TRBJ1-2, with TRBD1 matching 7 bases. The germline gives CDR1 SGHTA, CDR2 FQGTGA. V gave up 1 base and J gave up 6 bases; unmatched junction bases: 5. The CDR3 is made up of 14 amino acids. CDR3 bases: TGTGCCAGCAGCTTAAGCCCCAGGGGGGATGGCTACACCTTC. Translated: CASSLSPRGDGYTF.

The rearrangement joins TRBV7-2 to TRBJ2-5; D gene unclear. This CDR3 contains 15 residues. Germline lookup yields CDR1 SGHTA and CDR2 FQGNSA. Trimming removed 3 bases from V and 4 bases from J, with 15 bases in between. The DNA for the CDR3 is TGTGCCAGCAGCTTGCGCGTGGGCACCGTAGAGACCCAGTACTTC. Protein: CASSLRVGTVETQYF.

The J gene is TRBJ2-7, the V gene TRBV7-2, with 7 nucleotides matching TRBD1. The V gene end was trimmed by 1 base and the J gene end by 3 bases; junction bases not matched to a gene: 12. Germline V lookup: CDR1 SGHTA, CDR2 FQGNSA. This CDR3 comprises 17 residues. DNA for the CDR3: TGTGCCAGCAGCTTAGTTTCCAGGGCAGGGGGTAACTACGAGCAGTACTTC. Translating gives CASSLVSRAGGNYEQYF.

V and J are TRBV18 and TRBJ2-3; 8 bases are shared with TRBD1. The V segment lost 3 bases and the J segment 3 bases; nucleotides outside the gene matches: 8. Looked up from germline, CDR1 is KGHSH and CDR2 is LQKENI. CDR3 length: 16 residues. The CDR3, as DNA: TGTGCCAGCTCACCCTTAGGACAGGGCTTAACAGATACGCAGTATTTT. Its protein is CASSPLGQGLTDTQYF.